This TCR beta chain was captured in a study of Ad26.COV2.S vaccination and SARS-CoV-2 variants. The study, taken as a whole, reports: Vaccine recipients and placebo recipients showed similar non-spike TCR breadth. Spike-specific responses of CD8+ and CD4+ T cells were reported to display substantial breadth after vaccination.

The data were produced by immunoSEQ multiplex PCR, yet TCRdb's version contains in-frame clones alone and is incomplete. The data show fewer than 400,000 clones, approximately 80% seen once. This CDR3 has 16 amino acids. Trimming took 3 bases from V and 10 from J, leaving 19 bases between them. The germline CDR1 and CDR2 sequences are MNHEY and SVGAGI. Treatment: roughly 18 received Ad26.COV2.S at low or high dose, single or two shots; about 5 received placebo; per-sample allocation not given. The samples were gathered on day 63 after the first injection of vaccine or placebo. Whoever gave the sample was an adult aged 18-55 years in Boston. An Ad26 vector expressing Wuhan-strain SARS-CoV-2 spike served as the vaccine. Details on this clone: The antigen is unknown.

The genes are TRBV6-5 and TRBJ1-6, with D perhaps TRBD1 (6 bases). This TCR was recovered from a person aged 18-60 years who received the Ad26.COV2.S COVID-19 vaccine or a placebo. The sequencing here drew on peripheral blood, taken in a trial of Ad26.COV2.S vaccine versus placebo. DNA for the CDR3: TGTGCCAGCAGTTATTACGCGGGGGGCGAGGGATCACCCCTCCACTTT. Protein sequence: CASSYYAGGEGSPLHF.